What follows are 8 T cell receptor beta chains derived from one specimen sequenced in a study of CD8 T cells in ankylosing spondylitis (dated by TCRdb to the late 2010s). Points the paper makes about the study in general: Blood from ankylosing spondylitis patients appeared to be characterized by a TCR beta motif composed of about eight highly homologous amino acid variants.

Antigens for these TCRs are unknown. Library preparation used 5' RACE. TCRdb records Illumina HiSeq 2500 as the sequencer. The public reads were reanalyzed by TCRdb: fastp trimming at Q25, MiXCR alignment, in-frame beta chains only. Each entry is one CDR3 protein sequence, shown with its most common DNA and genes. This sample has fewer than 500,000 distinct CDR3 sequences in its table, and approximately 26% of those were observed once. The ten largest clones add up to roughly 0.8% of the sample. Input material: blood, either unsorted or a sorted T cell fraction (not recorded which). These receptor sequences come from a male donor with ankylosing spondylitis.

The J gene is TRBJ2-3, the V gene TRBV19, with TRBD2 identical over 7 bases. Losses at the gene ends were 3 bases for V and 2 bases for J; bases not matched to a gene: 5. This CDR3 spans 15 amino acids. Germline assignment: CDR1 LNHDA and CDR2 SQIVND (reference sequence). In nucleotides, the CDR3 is TGTGCCAGTAGTATTGGGGGGGTTACCACAGATACGCAGTATTTT. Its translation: CASSIGGVTTDTQYF.

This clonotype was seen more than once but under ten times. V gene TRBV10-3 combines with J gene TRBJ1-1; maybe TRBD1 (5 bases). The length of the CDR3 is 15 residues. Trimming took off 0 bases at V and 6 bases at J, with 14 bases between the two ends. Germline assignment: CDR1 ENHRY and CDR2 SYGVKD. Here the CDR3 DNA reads TGTGCCATCAGTGAGTCCCCCCTCGACAGTTCTGAAGCTTTCTTT. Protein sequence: CAISESPLDSSEAFF.

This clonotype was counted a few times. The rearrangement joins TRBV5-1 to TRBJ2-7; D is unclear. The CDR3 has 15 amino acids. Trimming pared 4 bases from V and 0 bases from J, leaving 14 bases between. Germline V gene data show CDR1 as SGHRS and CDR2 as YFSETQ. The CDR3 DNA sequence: TGCGCCAGCAGCCTCGACTCGACCACCTCCTACGAGCAGTACGTC. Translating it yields CASSLDSTTSYEQYV.

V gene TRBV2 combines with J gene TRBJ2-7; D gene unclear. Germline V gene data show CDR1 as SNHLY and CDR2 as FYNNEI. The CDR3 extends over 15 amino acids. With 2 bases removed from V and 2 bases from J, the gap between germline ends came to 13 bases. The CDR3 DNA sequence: TGTGCCAGCAGTGAATTCGGCAGGAATCCCTACGAGCAGTACTTC. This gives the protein CASSEFGRNPYEQYF.

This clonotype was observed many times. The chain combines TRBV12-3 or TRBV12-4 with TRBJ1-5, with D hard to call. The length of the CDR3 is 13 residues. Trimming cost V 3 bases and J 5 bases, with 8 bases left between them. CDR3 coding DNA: TGTGCCAGCAGTTTGACGGTACATCAGCCCCAGCATTTT. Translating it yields CASSLTVHQPQHF.

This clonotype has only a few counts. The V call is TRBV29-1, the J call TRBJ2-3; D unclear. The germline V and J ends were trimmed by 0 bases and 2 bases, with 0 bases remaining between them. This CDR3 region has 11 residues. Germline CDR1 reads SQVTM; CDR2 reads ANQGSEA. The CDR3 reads CSVEDTDTQYF. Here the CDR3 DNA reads TGCAGCGTTGAAGACACAGATACGCAGTATTTT.

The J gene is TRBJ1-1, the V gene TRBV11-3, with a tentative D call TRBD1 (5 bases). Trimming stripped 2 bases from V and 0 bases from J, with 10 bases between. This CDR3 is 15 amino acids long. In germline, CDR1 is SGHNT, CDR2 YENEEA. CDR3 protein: CASSLSGTMNTEAFF. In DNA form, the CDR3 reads TGTGCCAGCAGCTTATCCGGGACCATGAACACTGAAGCTTTCTTT.

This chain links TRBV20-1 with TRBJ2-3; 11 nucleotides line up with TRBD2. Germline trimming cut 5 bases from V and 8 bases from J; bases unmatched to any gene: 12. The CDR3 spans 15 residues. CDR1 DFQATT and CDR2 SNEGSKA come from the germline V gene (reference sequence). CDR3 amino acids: CSAPFSTSGIGTQYF. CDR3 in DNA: TGCAGTGCTCCCTTTTCGACTAGCGGGATCGGTACGCAGTATTTT.